This note documents a single T cell receptor beta chain sequence. The data were taken from a study of blood T cell repertoires in COVID-19. Looking at the study overall: Sites in the United States, Italy and Spain provided acute and convalescent COVID-19 samples.

Generated by immunoSEQ multiplex PCR, the TCRdb table keeps only in-frame clones and is missing some. The table records about 440,000 clones, approximately 90% of them present only once. V was cut by 5 bases and J by 2 bases, with 8 bases left in between. CDR1 and CDR2 from the germline V gene are SNHLY and FYNNEI. The CDR3 contains 13 residues. This receptor was taken from a woman aged 25 to 39 with acute or convalescent COVID-19. The chain links TRBV2 to TRBJ2-3; D gene ambiguous. The sequenced material came from peripheral blood. CDR3 DNA sequence: TGTGCCAGCAGTTCCTACCTCACAGATACGCAGTATTTT. It translates to CASSSYLTDTQYF.